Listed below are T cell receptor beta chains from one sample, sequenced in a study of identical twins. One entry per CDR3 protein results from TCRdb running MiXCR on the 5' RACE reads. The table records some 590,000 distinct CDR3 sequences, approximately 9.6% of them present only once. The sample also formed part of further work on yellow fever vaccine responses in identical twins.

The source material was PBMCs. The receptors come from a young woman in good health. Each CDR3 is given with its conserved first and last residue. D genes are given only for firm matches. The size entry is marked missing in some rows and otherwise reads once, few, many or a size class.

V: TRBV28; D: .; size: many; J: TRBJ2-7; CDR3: CASWSAIGRGEQYF; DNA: TGTGCCAGCTGGTCCGCAATAGGTCGGGGCGAGCAGTACTTC
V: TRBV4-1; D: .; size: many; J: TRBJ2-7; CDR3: CASSQDTLLAYEQYF; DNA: TGCGCCAGCAGCCAAGATACGTTACTAGCCTACGAGCAGTACTTC
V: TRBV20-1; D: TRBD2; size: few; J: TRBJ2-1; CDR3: CSARVFSGGAFLNNEQFF; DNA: TGCAGTGCTAGAGTTTTTAGCGGGGGGGCCTTTTTAAACAATGAGCAGTTCTTC
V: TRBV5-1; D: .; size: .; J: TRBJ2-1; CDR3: CASSLAVSTTYNEQFF; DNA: TGCGCCAGCAGCTTAGCGGTTTCCACAACGTACAATGAGCAGTTCTTC
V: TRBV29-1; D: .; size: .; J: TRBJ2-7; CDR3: CSVEVPGSTYEQYF; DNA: TGCAGCGTTGAAGTACCAGGGTCAACCTACGAGCAGTACTTC
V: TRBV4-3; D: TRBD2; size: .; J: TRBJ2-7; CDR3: CASSQDPPPTSNEQYF; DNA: TGCGCCAGCAGCCAAGACCCTCCGCCGACTAGCAACGAGCAGTACTTC
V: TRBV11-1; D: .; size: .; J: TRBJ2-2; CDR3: CASSLCGRPANTGELFF; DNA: TGTGCCAGCAGCTTATGCGGGCGTCCTGCGAACACCGGGGAGCTGTTTTTT
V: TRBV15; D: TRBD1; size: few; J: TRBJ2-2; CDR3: CATSGSPGTGNTGELFF; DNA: TGTGCCACCAGCGGATCTCCCGGGACAGGGAACACCGGGGAGCTGTTTTTT
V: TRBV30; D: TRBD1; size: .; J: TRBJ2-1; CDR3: CAWSKGAYNEQFF; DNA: TGTGCCTGGAGTAAGGGGGCTTACAATGAGCAGTTCTTC
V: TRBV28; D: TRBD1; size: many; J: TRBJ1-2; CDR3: CASSSRTGFDTNYGYTF; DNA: TGTGCCAGCAGTTCCCGGACAGGGTTTGATACTAACTATGGCTACACCTTC
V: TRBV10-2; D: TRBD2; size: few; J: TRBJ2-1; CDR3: CASSEPDTGTSGYGSYNEQFF; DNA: TGCGCCAGCAGTGAACCCGATACCGGGACTAGCGGGTACGGATCGTACAATGAGCAGTTCTTC
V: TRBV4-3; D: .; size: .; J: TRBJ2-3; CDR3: CASSQDGSRGDTQYF; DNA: TGCGCCAGCAGCCAAGATGGTAGCCGGGGGGATACGCAGTATTTT
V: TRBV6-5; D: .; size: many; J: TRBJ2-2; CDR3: CASSYLQAANTGELFF; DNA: TGTGCCAGCAGTTATTTACAGGCCGCGAACACCGGGGAGCTGTTTTTT
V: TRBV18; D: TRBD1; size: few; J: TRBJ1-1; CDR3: CASSPPRGQGPQSEAFF; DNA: TGTGCCAGCTCACCACCGAGGGGACAGGGGCCCCAATCTGAAGCTTTCTTT
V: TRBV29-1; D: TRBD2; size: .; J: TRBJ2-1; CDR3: CSVGLAGLGKQFF; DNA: TGCAGCGTAGGACTAGCGGGTCTGGGGAAGCAGTTCTTC
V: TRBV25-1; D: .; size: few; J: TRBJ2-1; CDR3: CASSEWSYNEQFF; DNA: TGTGCCAGCAGTGAATGGTCCTACAATGAGCAGTTCTTC
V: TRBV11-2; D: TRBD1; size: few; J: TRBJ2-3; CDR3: CASSPGFAGTGSADTQYF; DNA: TGTGCCAGCAGCCCAGGGTTCGCCGGGACAGGGTCGGCAGATACGCAGTATTTT
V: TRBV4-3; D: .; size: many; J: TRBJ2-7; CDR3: CASSQDRRLDYEQYF; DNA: TGCGCCAGCAGCCAAGATCGAAGACTAGACTACGAGCAGTACTTC
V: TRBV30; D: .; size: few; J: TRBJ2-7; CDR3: CAWTPTKYEQYF; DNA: TGTGCCTGGACCCCGACTAAATACGAGCAGTACTTC
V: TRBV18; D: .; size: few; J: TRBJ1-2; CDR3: CASSPALTGYGYTF; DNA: TGTGCCAGCTCACCGGCGCTAACGGGCTATGGCTACACCTTC
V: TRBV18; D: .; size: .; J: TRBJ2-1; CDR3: CASSPMLDNEQFF; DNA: TGTGCCAGCTCACCAATGCTGGACAATGAGCAGTTCTTC
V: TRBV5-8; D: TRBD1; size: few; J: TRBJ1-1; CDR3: CASTFGTEENTEAFF; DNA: TGTGCCAGCACATTCGGGACAGAGGAAAACACTGAAGCTTTCTTT
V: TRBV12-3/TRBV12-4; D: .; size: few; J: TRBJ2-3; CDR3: CASSLGDPAWDTQYF; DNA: TGTGCCAGCAGTTTAGGGGACCCGGCTTGGGATACGCAGTATTTT
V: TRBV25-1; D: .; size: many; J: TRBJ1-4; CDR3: CASSESGQTHEKLFF; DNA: TGTGCCAGCAGTGAATCCGGACAGACCCATGAAAAACTGTTTTTT
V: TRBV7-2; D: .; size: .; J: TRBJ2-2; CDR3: CASSLGLTSNTGELFF; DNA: TGTGCCAGCAGCTTAGGTCTCACCTCGAACACCGGGGAGCTGTTTTTT
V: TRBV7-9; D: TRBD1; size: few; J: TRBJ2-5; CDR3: CASSRWWDRRIQETQYF; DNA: TGTGCCAGCAGCCGGTGGTGGGACAGACGAATCCAAGAGACCCAGTACTTC
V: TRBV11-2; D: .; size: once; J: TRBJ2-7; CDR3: CASSFRPPSSAGGYEQYF; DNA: TGTGCCAGCAGCTTCAGACCTCCCTCTAGCGCCGGAGGCTACGAGCAGTACTTC
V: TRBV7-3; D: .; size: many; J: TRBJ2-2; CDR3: CASSRDRVDTGELFF; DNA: TGTGCCAGCAGCCGTGACAGAGTTGACACCGGGGAGCTGTTTTTT
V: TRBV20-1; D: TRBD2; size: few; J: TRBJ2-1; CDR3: CSATSSGRRNEQFF; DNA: TGCAGTGCTACATCTAGCGGGAGAAGGAATGAGCAGTTCTTC
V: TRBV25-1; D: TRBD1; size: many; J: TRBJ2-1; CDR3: CASPVTGYGKGQFF; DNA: TGTGCCAGCCCCGTGACAGGGTACGGCAAGGGGCAGTTCTTC
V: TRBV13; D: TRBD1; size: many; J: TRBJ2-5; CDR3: CASSSRKGGTGGFGETQYF; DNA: TGTGCCAGCAGCTCCCGAAAGGGGGGGACAGGGGGTTTCGGAGAGACCCAGTACTTC
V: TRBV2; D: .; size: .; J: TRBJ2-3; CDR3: CASSPSRGSGTDTQYF; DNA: TGTGCCAGCAGCCCCAGCAGAGGGAGCGGCACAGATACGCAGTATTTT
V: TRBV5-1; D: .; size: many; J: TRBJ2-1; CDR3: CASSLFPSIDEQFF; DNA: TGCGCCAGCAGCTTGTTTCCTAGCATCGATGAGCAGTTCTTC
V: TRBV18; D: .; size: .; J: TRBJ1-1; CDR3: CASSPTTTWGEMNTEAFF; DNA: TGTGCCAGCTCACCTACCACGACCTGGGGGGAAATGAACACTGAAGCTTTCTTT
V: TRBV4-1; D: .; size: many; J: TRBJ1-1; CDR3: CASSQDQARNTEAFF; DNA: TGCGCCAGCAGCCAAGATCAAGCCAGGAACACTGAAGCTTTCTTT
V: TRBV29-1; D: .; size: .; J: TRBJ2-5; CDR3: CSVESAGSIETQYF; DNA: TGCAGCGTTGAGAGCGCAGGCTCTATAGAGACCCAGTACTTC
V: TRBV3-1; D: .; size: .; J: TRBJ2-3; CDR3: CASSQARKDTQYF; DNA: TGTGCCAGCAGCCAAGCCAGGAAGGATACGCAGTATTTT
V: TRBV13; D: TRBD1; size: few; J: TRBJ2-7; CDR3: CASSYGARTGLRIEQYF; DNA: TGTGCCAGCAGCTACGGTGCCCGGACAGGTTTAAGGATCGAGCAGTACTTC
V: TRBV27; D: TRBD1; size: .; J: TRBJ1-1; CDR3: CASSLEGGNRAFF; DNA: TGTGCCAGCAGTTTAGAAGGGGGCAATAGAGCTTTCTTT
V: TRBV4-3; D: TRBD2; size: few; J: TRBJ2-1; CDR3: CASSQDGEGGTYNEQFF; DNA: TGCGCCAGCAGCCAAGATGGGGAGGGAGGAACGTACAATGAGCAGTTCTTC
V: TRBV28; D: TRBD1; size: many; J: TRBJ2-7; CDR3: CASSISWDRAHYEQYF; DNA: TGTGCCAGCAGTATATCCTGGGACAGGGCCCACTACGAGCAGTACTTC
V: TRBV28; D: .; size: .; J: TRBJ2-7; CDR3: CARGPGILCYEQYF; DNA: TGTGCCAGGGGCCCGGGGATCCTCTGCTACGAGCAGTACTTC
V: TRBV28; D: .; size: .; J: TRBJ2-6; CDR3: CASSLSDSGANVLTF; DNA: TGTGCCAGCAGTTTATCGGACTCTGGGGCCAACGTCCTGACTTTC
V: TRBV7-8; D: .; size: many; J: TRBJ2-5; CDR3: CASRRETQYF; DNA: TGTGCCAGCAGGCGAGAGACCCAGTACTTC
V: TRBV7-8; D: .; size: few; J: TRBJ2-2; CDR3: CASKGGTGELFF; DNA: TGTGCCAGCAAGGGGGGCACCGGGGAGCTGTTTTTT
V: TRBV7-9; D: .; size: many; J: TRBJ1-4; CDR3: CASSLRGGRNEKLFF; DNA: TGTGCCAGCAGCTTAAGGGGGGGCAGAAATGAAAAACTGTTTTTT
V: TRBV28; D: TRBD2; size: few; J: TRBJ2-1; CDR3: CASSFRGLVNEQFF; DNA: TGTGCCAGCAGTTTCAGGGGACTAGTCAATGAGCAGTTCTTC